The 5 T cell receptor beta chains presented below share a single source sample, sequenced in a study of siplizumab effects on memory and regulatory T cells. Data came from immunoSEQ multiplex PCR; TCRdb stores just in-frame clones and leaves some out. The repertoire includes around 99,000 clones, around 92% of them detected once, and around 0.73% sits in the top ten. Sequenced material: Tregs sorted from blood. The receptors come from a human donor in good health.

The CDR3 region is CASSLLGGNTGELFF. CDR3 DNA: TGTGCCAGCAGTTTATTAGGGGGTAACACCGGGGAGCTGTTTTTT. The V and J genes are TRBV28 and TRBJ2-2; D might be TRBD1 (6 bases). Germline values: CDR1 MDHEN, CDR2 SYDVKM. Trimming took off 1 base at V and 2 bases at J, with 8 bases between the two ends. The CDR3 is 15 residues long.

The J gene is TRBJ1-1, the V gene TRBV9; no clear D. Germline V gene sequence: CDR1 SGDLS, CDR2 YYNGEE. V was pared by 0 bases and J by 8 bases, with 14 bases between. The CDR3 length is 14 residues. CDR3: CASSVGQIGEEAFF. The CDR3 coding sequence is TGTGCCAGCAGCGTAGGGCAGATAGGAGAAGAAGCTTTCTTT.

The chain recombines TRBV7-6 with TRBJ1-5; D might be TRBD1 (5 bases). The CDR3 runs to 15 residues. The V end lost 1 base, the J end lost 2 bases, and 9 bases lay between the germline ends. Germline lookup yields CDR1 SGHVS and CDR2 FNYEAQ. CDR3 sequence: CASSLGTGGNQPQHF. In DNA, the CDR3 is TGTGCCAGCAGCTTAGGAACGGGGGGCAATCAGCCCCAGCATTTT.

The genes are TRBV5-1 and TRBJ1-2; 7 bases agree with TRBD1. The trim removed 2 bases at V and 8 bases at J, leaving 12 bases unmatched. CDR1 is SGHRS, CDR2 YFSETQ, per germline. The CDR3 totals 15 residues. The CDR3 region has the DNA TGCGCCAGCAGCTTCCCGACAGGGTTCGGAGGGGGCTACACCTTC. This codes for CASSFPTGFGGGYTF.

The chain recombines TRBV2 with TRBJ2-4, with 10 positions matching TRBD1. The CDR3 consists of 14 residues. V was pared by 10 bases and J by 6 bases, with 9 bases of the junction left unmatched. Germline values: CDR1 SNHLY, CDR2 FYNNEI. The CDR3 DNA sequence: TGTGCCACTTGCCGGGACAGGGGCGGAAACATTCAGTACTTC. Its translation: CATCRDRGGNIQYF.